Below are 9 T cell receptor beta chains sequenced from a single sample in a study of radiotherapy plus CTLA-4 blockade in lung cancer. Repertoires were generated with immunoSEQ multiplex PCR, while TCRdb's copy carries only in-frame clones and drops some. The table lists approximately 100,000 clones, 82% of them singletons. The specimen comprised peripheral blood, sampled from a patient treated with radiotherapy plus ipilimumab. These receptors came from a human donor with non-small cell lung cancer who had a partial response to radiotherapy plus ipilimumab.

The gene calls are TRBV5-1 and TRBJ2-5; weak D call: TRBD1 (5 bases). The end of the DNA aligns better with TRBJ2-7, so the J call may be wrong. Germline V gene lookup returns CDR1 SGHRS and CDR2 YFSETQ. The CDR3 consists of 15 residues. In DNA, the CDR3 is TGCGCCAGCAGCTTGCTGTCAGGGCCAAATTACGAGCAGTACTTC. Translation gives CASSLLSGPNYEQYF.

For the CDR3, the DNA is TGTGCCAGCAGCTCGACAGTCCCCAATGAAAAACTGTTTTTT. Protein sequence: CASSSTVPNEKLFF. The rearrangement links TRBV11-2 to TRBJ1-4; a possible D gene is TRBD1 (5 bases). There are 14 residues in the CDR3. Germline lookup yields CDR1 SGHAT and CDR2 FQNNGV. Trimming took 4 bases from V and 5 from J, leaving 11 bases between them.

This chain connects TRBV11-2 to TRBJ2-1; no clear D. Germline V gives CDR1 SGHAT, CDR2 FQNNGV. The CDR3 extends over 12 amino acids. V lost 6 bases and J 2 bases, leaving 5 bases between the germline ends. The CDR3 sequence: CASRPTYNEQFF. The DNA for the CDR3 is TGTGCCAGCAGACCTACCTACAATGAGCAGTTCTTC.

In nucleotides, the CDR3 is TGTGCCAGCAGTGCGTGGGAGGAGACCCAGTACTTC. Residues: CASSAWEETQYF. The chain has TRBV2 and TRBJ2-5; D perhaps matches TRBD2 (5 bases). Trimming removed 4 bases at V and 5 bases at J, with 8 bases between. The CDR3 loop spans 12 amino acids. CDR1 is SNHLY, CDR2 FYNNEI, per germline.

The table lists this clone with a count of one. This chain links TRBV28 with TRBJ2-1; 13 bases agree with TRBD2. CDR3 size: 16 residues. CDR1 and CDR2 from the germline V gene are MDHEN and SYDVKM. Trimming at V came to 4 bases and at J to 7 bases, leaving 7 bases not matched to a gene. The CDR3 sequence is CASSSWTSGGRNEQFF. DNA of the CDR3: TGTGCCAGCAGTTCCTGGACTAGCGGGGGACGTAATGAGCAGTTCTTC.

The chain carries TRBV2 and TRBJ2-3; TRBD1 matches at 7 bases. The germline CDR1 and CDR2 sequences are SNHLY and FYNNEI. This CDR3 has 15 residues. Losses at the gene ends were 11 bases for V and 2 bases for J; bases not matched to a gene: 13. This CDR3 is CAPGRGQRNTDTQYF. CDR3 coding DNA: TGTGCCCCCGGTCGGGGACAGCGGAACACAGATACGCAGTATTTT.

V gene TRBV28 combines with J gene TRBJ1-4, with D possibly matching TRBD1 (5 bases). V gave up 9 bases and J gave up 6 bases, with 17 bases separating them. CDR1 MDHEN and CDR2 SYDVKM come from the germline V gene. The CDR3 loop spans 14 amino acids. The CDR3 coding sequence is TGTGCCAGTCAAACAGGAGGAGGGGATGAAAAACTGTTTTTT. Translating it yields CASQTGGGDEKLFF.

For the CDR3, the DNA is TGCGCCAGCAGCCCAACAGGGAAAACCTACGAGCAGTACTTC. It codes for CASSPTGKTYEQYF. The V gene is TRBV10-2, the J gene TRBJ2-7, with a possible D match to TRBD1 (6 bases). The CDR3 has 14 residues. V lost 6 bases, J lost 2 bases, and 14 bases lay in between. From germline, CDR1 is WSHSY and CDR2 SAAADI.

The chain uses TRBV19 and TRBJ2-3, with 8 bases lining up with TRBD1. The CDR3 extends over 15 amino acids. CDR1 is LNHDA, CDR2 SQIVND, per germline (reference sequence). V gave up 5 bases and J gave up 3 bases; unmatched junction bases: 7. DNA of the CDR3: TGTGCCAGTAGTTCGGGACAGGACAGTACAGATACGCAGTATTTT. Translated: CASSSGQDSTDTQYF. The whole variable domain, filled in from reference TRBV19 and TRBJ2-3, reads DGGITQSPKYLFRKEGQNVTLSCEQNLNHDAMYWYRQDPGQGLRLIYYSQIVNDFQKGDIAEGYSVSREKKESFPLTVTSAQKNPTAFYLCASSSGQDSTDTQYFGPGTRLTVL.